Listed below are T cell receptor beta chains from one sample, sequenced in a study of identical twins. In TCRdb, the 5' RACE reads were re-called with MiXCR into one record per CDR3 protein. The table has 600,000 to 800,000 distinct CDR3 sequences, roughly 20% seen once. In addition, the sample was reused for a study of T cells expressing NK-cell markers.

Sequencing was performed on PBMCs. The source is a woman under 30 in good health. CDR3s include the opening cysteine and the closing phenylalanine or tryptophan. The order of the fields is D gene, J gene, V gene, clone size, CDR3 DNA, CDR3 protein. The D gene is left open where the match is weak. Some rows have no size entry. The others give once, few or many, or a class for an expanded clone.

>TRBD1|TRBJ2-1|TRBV20-1|many
TGCAGTGTGGTGGGACAGGGGATGTTTGAGCAGTTCTTC
CSVVGQGMFEQFF
>TRBD1|TRBJ2-3|TRBV19|NA
TGTGCCAGTAGTCTCCAACCCACAGGGGTCGGAAGGACAGATACGCAGTATTTT
CASSLQPTGVGRTDTQYF
>NA|TRBJ1-1|TRBV12-3/TRBV12-4|NA
TGTGCCAGCAGTTTAGGTCCCAGGGCGGCTTTCTTT
CASSLGPRAAFF
>TRBD2|TRBJ2-1|TRBV7-9|NA
TGTGCCAGCAGCTTAACTAGCGGGGGATTTAATGAGCAGTTCTTC
CASSLTSGGFNEQFF
>NA|TRBJ2-3|TRBV12-3/TRBV12-4|few
TGTGCCAGCAGTCCCCCTCGGGGTACGCAGTATTTT
CASSPPRGTQYF
>NA|TRBJ1-1|TRBV19|few
TGTGCCAGTGAGGAGGGACTGAACACTGAAGCTTTCTTT
CASEEGLNTEAFF
>NA|TRBJ2-1|TRBV6-4|NA
TGTGCCAGCAGTGTTGGCGGGACGGGACGAATTGAGCAGTTCTTC
CASSVGGTGRIEQFF
>TRBD2|TRBJ2-7|TRBV7-2|many
TGTGCCAGCAGCTTGAGCGGGACCCCTTCCTACGAGCAGTACTTC
CASSLSGTPSYEQYF
>NA|TRBJ1-5|TRBV7-9|many
TGTGCCAGCGGGAGCAATCAGCCCCAGCATTTT
CASGSNQPQHF
>NA|TRBJ2-1|TRBV7-6|many
TGTGCCAGCAGTCCTACCCCCTCCTACAATGAGCAGTTCTTC
CASSPTPSYNEQFF
>TRBD2|TRBJ2-5|TRBV7-8|NA
TGTGCCAGCAGCCCTCGAACGGGACTAGCGGGAGGGCCCTGGGAGACCCAGTACTTC
CASSPRTGLAGGPWETQYF
>NA|TRBJ1-2|TRBV20-1|many
TGCAGTGCTAGAGTAGTGCGGGACTTCTATGGCTACACCTTC
CSARVVRDFYGYTF
>TRBD2|TRBJ2-1|TRBV7-7|NA
TGTGCTAGCAGTTCTTATAGCGGGGGTGAGCAGTTCTTC
CASSSYSGGEQFF
>TRBD1|TRBJ1-2|TRBV24-1|few
TGTGCCACCAGTGATCCGGACAGGAACTATGGCTACACCTTC
CATSDPDRNYGYTF
>NA|TRBJ1-1|TRBV5-6|few
TGTGCCAGCAGAATGAGGACAAGGAATATAGGAACTGAAGCTTTCTTT
CASRMRTRNIGTEAFF
>TRBD2|TRBJ2-3|TRBV20-1|NA
TGCAGTGGCGGACTAGCGGGGCCACGGCGTGGGGATACGCAGTATTTT
CSGGLAGPRRGDTQYF
>NA|TRBJ1-5|TRBV7-9|NA
TGTGCCAGCAGCTTAGCGTTGGGCCCCCATCAGCCCCAGCATTTT
CASSLALGPHQPQHF
>NA|TRBJ2-1|TRBV12-3/TRBV12-4|once
TGTGCCAGCACCCTTAGAGGTCCTACAGGAGATGAGCAGTTCTTC
CASTLRGPTGDEQFF
>TRBD2|TRBJ2-7|TRBV20-1|NA
TGCAGTGCTATGAGGCCGCGGGAGGTCTCCGAGCAGTACTTC
CSAMRPREVSEQYF
>TRBD2|TRBJ2-3|TRBV20-1|many
TGCAGTTCACTAGCGGCCTCCGGCAGCACAGATACGCAGTATTTT
CSSLAASGSTDTQYF
>NA|TRBJ2-7|TRBV9|NA
TGTGCCAGCAGCGTACGGGACTCCTCTCTCCGCGAGCAGTACTTC
CASSVRDSSLREQYF
>NA|TRBJ2-3|TRBV6-1|few
TGTGCCAGCAGTGAAGTGTGGACAGATACGCAGTATTTT
CASSEVWTDTQYF
>NA|TRBJ2-7|TRBV3-1|NA
TGTGCCAGCAGCCAAGCAATAACGGACGAGCAGTACTTC
CASSQAITDEQYF
>NA|TRBJ1-2|TRBV12-3/TRBV12-4|NA
TGTGCCAGCAGAGAGACTGGCCCTCTGGGCTACACCTTC
CASRETGPLGYTF
>NA|TRBJ2-3|TRBV12-3/TRBV12-4|few
TGTGCCAGCAGTCGACCGGGCGAAATGGATACGCAGTATTTT
CASSRPGEMDTQYF
>NA|TRBJ2-1|TRBV4-3|NA
TGCGCCAGCAGCCGTCAGGGAGCGGACTACAATGAGCAGTTCTTC
CASSRQGADYNEQFF
>TRBD1|TRBJ1-2|TRBV20-1|NA
TGCAGGGGACAGGGGGCCTATGGCTACACCTTC
CRGQGAYGYTF
>TRBD2|TRBJ2-1|TRBV20-1|few
TGCAGTGCTCCTGCGGGACTAGCGGGATCCTACAATGAGCAGTTCTTC
CSAPAGLAGSYNEQFF
>NA|TRBJ1-4|TRBV30|NA
TGTGCCTGGAGGCATGGCTGGGAGACTAATGAAAAACTGTTTTTT
CAWRHGWETNEKLFF